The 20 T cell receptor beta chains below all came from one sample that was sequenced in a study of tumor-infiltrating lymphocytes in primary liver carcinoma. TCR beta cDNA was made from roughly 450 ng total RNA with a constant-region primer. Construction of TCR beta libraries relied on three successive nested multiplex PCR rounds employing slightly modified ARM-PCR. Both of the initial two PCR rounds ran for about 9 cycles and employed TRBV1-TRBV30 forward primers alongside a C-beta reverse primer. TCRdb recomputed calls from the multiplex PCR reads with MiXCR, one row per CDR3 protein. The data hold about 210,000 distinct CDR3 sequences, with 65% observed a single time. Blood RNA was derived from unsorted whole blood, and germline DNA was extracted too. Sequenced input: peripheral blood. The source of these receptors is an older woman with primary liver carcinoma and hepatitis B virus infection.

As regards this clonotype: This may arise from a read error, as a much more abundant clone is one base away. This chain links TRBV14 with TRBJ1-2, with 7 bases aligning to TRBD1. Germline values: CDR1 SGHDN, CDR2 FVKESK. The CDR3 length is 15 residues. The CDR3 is CAGSQDHNYRGPIGF. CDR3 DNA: TGTGCCGGCAGCCAAGATCATAACTACAGGGGCCCCATCGGCTTC.

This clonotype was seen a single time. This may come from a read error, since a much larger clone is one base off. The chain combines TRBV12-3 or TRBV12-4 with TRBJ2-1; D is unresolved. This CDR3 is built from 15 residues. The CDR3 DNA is TGTGCCAGCAGTTTAGGCTCGGTACCCTACAATGGGCAGTTCTTC. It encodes CASSLGSVPYNGQFF.

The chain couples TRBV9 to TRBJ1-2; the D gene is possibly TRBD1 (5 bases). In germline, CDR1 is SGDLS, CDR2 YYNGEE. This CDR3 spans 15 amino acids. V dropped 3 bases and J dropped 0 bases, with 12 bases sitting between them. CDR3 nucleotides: TGTGCCAGCAGCGAGCGGGGGGTGACTAACTATGGCTACACCTTC. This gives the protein CASSERGVTNYGYTF.

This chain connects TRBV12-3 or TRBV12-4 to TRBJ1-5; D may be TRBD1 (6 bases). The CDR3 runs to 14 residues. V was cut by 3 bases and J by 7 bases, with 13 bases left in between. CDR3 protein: CASSFEGGWQPQHF. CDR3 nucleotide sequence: TGTGCCAGCAGTTTTGAGGGGGGCTGGCAGCCCCAGCATTTT.

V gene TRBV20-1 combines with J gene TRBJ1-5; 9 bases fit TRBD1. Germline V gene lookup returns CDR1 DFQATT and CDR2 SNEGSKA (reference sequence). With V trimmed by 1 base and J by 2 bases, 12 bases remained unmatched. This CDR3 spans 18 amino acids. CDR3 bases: TGCAGTGCTAGAGTCGAGACAGGGGGAAATAGAGGCAATCAGCCCCAGCATTTT. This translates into CSARVETGGNRGNQPQHF.

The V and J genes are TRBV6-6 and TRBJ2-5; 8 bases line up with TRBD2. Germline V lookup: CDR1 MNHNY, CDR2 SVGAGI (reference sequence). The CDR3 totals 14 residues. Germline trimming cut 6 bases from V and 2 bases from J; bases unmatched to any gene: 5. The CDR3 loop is CASRNGRGQETQYF. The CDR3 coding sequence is TGTGCCAGCAGGAACGGGAGGGGGCAAGAGACCCAGTACTTC.

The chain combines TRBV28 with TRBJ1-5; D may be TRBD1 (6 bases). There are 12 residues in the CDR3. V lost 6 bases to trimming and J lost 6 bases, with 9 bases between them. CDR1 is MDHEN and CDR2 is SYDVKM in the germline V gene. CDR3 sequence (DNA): TGTGCCAGCAGACCAGGGGTTCAGCCCCAGCATTTT. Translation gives CASRPGVQPQHF.

Here the CDR3 reads CASSRIRFLAGDINEQFF. CDR3 coding DNA: TGTGCCAGCAGCCGTATACGGTTTCTAGCGGGAGACATAAATGAGCAGTTCTTC. The chain recombines TRBV12-3 or TRBV12-4 with TRBJ2-1; 10 nucleotides line up with TRBD2. The CDR3 consists of 18 residues. Trimming removed 6 bases from V and 7 bases from J; junction bases left unmatched: 18.

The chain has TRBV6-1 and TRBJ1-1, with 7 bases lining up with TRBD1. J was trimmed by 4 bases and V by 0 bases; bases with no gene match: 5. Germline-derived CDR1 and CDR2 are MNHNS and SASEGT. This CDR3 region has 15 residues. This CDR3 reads CASSEADRVSTEAFF. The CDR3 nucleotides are TGTGCCAGCAGTGAAGCTGACAGGGTGAGCACTGAAGCTTTCTTT.

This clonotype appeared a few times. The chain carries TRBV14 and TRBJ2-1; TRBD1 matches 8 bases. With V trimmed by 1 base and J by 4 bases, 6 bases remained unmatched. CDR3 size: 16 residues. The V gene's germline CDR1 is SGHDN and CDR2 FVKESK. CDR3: CASSQAGRGPYNEQFF. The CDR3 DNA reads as TGTGCCAGCAGCCAAGCAGGCAGGGGGCCATACAATGAGCAGTTCTTC.

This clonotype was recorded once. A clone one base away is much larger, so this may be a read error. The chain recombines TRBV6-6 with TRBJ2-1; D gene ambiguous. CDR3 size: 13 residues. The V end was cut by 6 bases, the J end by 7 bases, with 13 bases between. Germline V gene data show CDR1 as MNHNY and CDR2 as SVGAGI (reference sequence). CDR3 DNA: TGTGCCAGCAGCCTCCAATCGGTGAATGAGCAGTTCTTC. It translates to CASSLQSVNEQFF.

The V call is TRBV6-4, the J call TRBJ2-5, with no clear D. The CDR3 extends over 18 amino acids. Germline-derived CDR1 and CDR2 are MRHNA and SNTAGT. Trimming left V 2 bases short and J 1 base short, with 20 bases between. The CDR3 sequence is CASSDGYPREWVQETQYF. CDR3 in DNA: TGTGCCAGCAGTGACGGATATCCGCGCGAGTGGGTCCAAGAGACCCAGTACTTC.

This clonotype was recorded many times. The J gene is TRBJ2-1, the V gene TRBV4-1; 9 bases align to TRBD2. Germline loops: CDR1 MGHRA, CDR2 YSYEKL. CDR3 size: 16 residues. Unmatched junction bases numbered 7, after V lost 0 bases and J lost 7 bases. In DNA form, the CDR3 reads TGCGCCAGCAGCCAAGATAGGATAGCGGGAGTGAATGAGCAGTTCTTC. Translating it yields CASSQDRIAGVNEQFF.

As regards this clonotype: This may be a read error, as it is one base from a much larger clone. The CDR3 reads CASKRPYRGETLFF. As DNA, the CDR3 is TGTGCCAGCAAGCGACCCTATAGGGGTGAAACACTGTTTTTT. The V and J genes are TRBV12-3 or TRBV12-4 and TRBJ1-4; maybe TRBD1 (5 bases). The length of the CDR3 is 14 residues.

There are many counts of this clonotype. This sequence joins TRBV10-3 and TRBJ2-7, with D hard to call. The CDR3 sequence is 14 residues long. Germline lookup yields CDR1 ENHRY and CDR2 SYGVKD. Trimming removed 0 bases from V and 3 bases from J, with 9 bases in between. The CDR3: CAISESRNNYEQYF. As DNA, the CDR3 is TGTGCCATCAGTGAGTCTCGGAACAACTACGAGCAGTACTTC.

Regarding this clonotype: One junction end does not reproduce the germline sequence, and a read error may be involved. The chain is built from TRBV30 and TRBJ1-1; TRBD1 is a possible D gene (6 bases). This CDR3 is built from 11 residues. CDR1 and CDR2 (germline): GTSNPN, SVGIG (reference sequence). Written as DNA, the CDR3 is TGTGCCTGGAGCAGAGGGGGAGTTACAGCCTTT. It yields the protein CAWSRGGVTAF.

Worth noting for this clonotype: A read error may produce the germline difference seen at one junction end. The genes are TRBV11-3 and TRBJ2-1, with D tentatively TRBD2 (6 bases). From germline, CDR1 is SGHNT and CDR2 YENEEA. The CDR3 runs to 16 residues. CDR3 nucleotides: TGTGCCAGAAGCGAAGAACGGGATCCGGGAGAGGGTGAGCAGTTTTTC. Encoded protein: CARSEERDPGEGEQFF.

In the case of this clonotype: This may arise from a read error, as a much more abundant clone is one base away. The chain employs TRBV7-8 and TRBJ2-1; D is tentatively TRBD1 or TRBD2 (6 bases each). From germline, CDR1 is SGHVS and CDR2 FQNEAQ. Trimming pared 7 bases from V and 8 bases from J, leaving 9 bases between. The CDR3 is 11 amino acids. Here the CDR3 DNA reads TGTGCCAGCACAAGGGGGGATGAGCAGTTCTTC. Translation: CASTRGDEQFF.

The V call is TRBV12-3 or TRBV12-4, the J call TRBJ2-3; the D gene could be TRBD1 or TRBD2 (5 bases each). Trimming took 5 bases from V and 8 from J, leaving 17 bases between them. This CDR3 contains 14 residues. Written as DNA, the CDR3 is TGTGCCAGCAGTCCCACGGGGCACACTGTTACGCAGTATTTT. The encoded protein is CASSPTGHTVTQYF.

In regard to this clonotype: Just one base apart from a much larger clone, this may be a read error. CDR3 sequence (DNA): TGCGCCAGCAGCCTATGGTCGGTAGCGAGTACCTACGAGCAGTACTTC. Protein sequence: CASSLWSVASTYEQYF. The chain has TRBV4-1 and TRBJ2-7; maybe TRBD2 (5 bases). The CDR3 is 16 amino acids. Per germline, CDR1 MGHRA and CDR2 YSYEKL. V lost 4 bases and J lost 2, with 18 bases in between.